Presented here are 10 T cell receptor beta chains from one specimen sequenced in a study of shared clonotypes between healthy human individuals. Sequencing used immunoSEQ multiplex PCR; TCRdb keeps in-frame clones, though not all of them. Of over a million clones listed, approximately 98% were seen once; the top ten hold around 0.47%. The specimen was naive CD4+ T cells sorted from blood. As for subset: CD45RA+ positively selected. The receptors derive from a man between 25 and 39 years old in good health.

This clone was counted a single time. CDR3 sequence (DNA): TGTGCCACCAGCAGAGGTCGTGGGGGGGAGTACCAAGAGACCCAGTACTTC. Its protein is CATSRGRGGEYQETQYF. V and J are TRBV15 and TRBJ2-5; 7 nucleotides align to TRBD2. V gave up 1 base and J gave up 0 bases; unmatched junction bases: 8. This CDR3 comprises 17 residues. Per germline, CDR1 LNHNV and CDR2 YYDKDF (reference sequence).

The chain couples TRBV5-1 to TRBJ2-7; D is uncertain. The CDR3 extends over 15 amino acids. Trimming cost V 4 bases and J 2 bases, with 16 bases left between them. CDR1 and CDR2 from the germline V gene are SGHRS and YFSETQ. The CDR3 sequence: CASSLHPDKTYEQYF. DNA of the CDR3: TGCGCCAGCAGCCTACACCCTGACAAAACCTACGAGCAGTACTTC. The full variable domain, completed using reference TRBV5-1 and TRBJ2-7, is KAGVTQTPRYLIKTRGQQVTLSCSPISGHRSVSWYQQTPGQGLQFLFEYFSETQRNKGNFPGRFSGRQFSNSRSEMNVSTLELGDSALYLCASSLHPDKTYEQYFGPGTRLTVT.

The gene calls are TRBV7-9 and TRBJ2-7, with D perhaps matching TRBD2 (5 bases). The CDR3 runs 13 residues. Deletions cut 5 bases from V and 2 bases from J, with 10 bases between. Germline CDR1 and CDR2: SEHNR and FQNEAQ (reference sequence). This CDR3 reads CASSLTRTYEQYF. As DNA, the CDR3 is TGTGCCAGCAGCCTTACTAGAACCTACGAGCAGTACTTC.

The genes are TRBV10-1 and TRBJ2-7; TRBD1 might be the D (6 bases). The length of the CDR3 is 14 residues. Germline V gives CDR1 WNHNN, CDR2 SYGVQD (reference sequence). Trimming left V 2 bases short and J 6 bases short, with 14 bases between. The CDR3 loop reads CASSERTGIPEQYF. CDR3 DNA: TGCGCCAGCAGTGAGAGAACAGGGATTCCCGAGCAGTACTTC.

The V call is TRBV29-1, the J call TRBJ2-3; D remains unclear. The V gene lost 4 bases and the J gene lost 3 bases, with 11 bases spanning the gap. This CDR3 has 13 amino acids. CDR1 is SQVTM, CDR2 ANQGSEA, per germline. CDR3 coding DNA: TGCAGCGTTGGATCGCGGCAAACAGATACGCAGTATTTT. Its translation is CSVGSRQTDTQYF.

The chain employs TRBV19 and TRBJ1-2; D is uncertain. The V end lost 10 bases, the J end lost 2 bases, and 11 bases lay between the germline ends. CDR1 and CDR2 from the germline V gene are LNHDA and SQIVND (reference sequence). The CDR3 contains 12 residues. CDR3 protein: CATSPRNYGYTF. The CDR3, as DNA: TGTGCCACCTCACCTCGGAACTATGGCTACACCTTC.

The V and J genes are TRBV10-2 and TRBJ2-7, with 14 bases matching TRBD2. Germline V lookup: CDR1 WSHSY, CDR2 SAAADI. The CDR3 has 15 residues. Trimming at V came to 6 bases and at J to 3 bases, leaving 4 bases not matched to a gene. The chain's CDR3 is CASSGTSGRNYEQYF. The CDR3 DNA is TGCGCCAGCAGCGGGACTAGCGGGAGAAACTACGAGCAGTACTTC.

Comment on this clone: Within the sample, other DNA sequences also encode this same CDR3. The V gene is TRBV5-1, the J gene TRBJ2-1; 9 bases match TRBD2. V dropped 0 bases and J dropped 4; count of bases not matched to a gene: 2. Germline CDR1 and CDR2: SGHRS and YFSETQ. This CDR3 has 15 residues. The CDR3: CASSLGLAVYNEQFF. CDR3 nucleotides: TGCGCCAGCAGCTTGGGACTAGCGGTATACAATGAGCAGTTCTTC. Complete variable domain (other parts from reference TRBV5-1 and TRBJ2-1): KAGVTQTPRYLIKTRGQQVTLSCSPISGHRSVSWYQQTPGQGLQFLFEYFSETQRNKGNFPGRFSGRQFSNSRSEMNVSTLELGDSALYLCASSLGLAVYNEQFFGPGTRLTVL.

This chain connects TRBV10-1 to TRBJ2-7; D may be TRBD1 (6 bases). The CDR3 length is 14 residues. The germline gives CDR1 WNHNN, CDR2 SYGVQD (reference sequence). Trimming took 6 bases from V and 2 from J, leaving 14 bases between them. The CDR3 DNA reads TGCGCCAGCAGCGAACCGGGACATCCCTACGAGCAGTACTTC. Translated, it gives CASSEPGHPYEQYF.

CDR3 in amino acids: CASSFGGGMYNEQFF. CDR3 coding DNA: TGCGCCAGCAGCTTTGGCGGGGGTATGTACAATGAGCAGTTCTTC. V and J are TRBV5-1 and TRBJ2-1; 7 bases align to TRBD2. Germline trimming cut 2 bases from V and 4 bases from J; bases unmatched to any gene: 6. This CDR3 is built from 15 residues. Germline V lookup: CDR1 SGHRS, CDR2 YFSETQ.